This TCR beta chain appears in the sequencing data of a study of blood T cell repertoires in COVID-19 (dated by TCRdb to 2020 to 2021). For the wider study: Collaborator samples came from the United States, Italy and Spain and covered acute and convalescent phases of COVID-19. The material from the prospective study consisted of cDNA or gDNA derived from T cells, B-cell-depleted T cells, or PBMCs. Subjects who had been exposed to COVID-19, were actively infected with it, or had recovered from it provided the deeply sampled blood TCRbeta repertoires that made up the dataset. The repertoires were released in a freely available public database intended as a resource for research on the immune response to SARS-CoV-2. Samples were obtained from the ongoing ImmuneRACE study (first 160 participants) and from roughly 1,300 subjects provided by 6 global collaborators. Sample metadata almost always included a de-identified subject ID, COVID-19 status, age in years and sex. Where available, HLA class I and class II types were obtained from metadata supplied by the sample provider rather than from assay-based typing. General findings and caveats noted by the study authors: How much clinical and demographic metadata was included differed by source and by participant, and the metadata was provided uncurated.

TCRbeta CDR3 regions were amplified from genomic DNA by means of the immunoSEQ Assay, a bias-controlled multiplex PCR. As for how the authors treated the data: Nucleated cell counts per sample were estimated from amplification of reference gene primers within the assay. To quantify the absolute abundance of each unique TCRbeta CDR3 rearrangement, sequence reads were collapsed and filtered. Productive Simpson clonality was computed per sample as the square root of Simpson's diversity index over productive rearrangements. TCRdb mirrors the immuneACCESS table, restricted to in-frame sequences. Some clones are absent from its copies; in checked studies, under half trace to an unresolved V gene, and the reason for the others is unknown. Clone size and V and J calls were adopted from that table, with D and trimming inferred from the DNA. The sample includes about 140,000 clones, with approximately 86% observed a single time. The top ten constitute 8.2% of the sample.

This clone has a single count. Its antigen is not yet known. It has no much larger one-base neighbor in the sample; base qualities were not kept. Each collaborating institution followed its own protocols to collect whole blood in K2EDTA tubes. For TCRbeta analysis, collaborators shipped samples as frozen whole blood, isolated PBMCs, or DNA extracted from either of those sample types. V lost 2 bases and J lost 12 bases, and the count of bases not matched to a germline gene is 14. The CDR3, from cysteine to phenylalanine, totals 16 residues. Only CDR3 DNA remains: 48 bases, in frame from the first base. CDR1 and CDR2, looked up from the germline V gene (reference sequence), are MNHNY and SVGAGI.

The sequenced sample consisted of peripheral blood. This receptor was obtained from a woman aged 55-75 years with acute or convalescent COVID-19. The chain joins TRBV6-6 to TRBJ2-1; the junction holds 9 bases that match TRBD2. The base sequence is TGTGCCAGCAGTTACATCGCGGGGGGGCCGAGAGGAGGGCAGTTCTTC. Its product reads: CASSYIAGGPRGGQFF.